This T cell receptor beta chain was identified in a study of regulatory T cells in long-lasting Graves disease. Study-level information: Newly diagnosed Graves' patients had under 3 months of antithyroid drugs.

Arm-PCR with iRepertoire HTBI primers amplified the CDR3 regions for these TCR beta libraries. Each CDR3 protein gets one entry after TCRdb re-called the multiplex PCR reads with MiXCR. Of roughly 530,000 distinct CDR3 sequences listed, about 16% are singletons. General study findings and limits: Persistent disease was associated with favored TRBV28 usage and with favored use of TRBJ1-2 and TRBJ2-5.

The junction had 2 bases not matched to a gene; V was cut back by 0 bases and J by 2 bases. The CDR3 is 15 residues long. CDR1 is MNHEY, CDR2 SMNVEV, per germline (reference sequence). This clonotype appeared many times. Its antigen is unidentified. Time point of the sample: newly diagnosed GD, antithyroid drugs for less than 3 months. The TCR library was made from RNA that had been extracted from PBMCs in TRIzol. By American Thyroid Association guidelines, Graves' disease was diagnosed in the cohort. The same sample was also used in a study of T cells in Graves' hyperthyroidism and ophthalmopathy. Per that study: Researchers barred patients who had uncontrolled infection, other autoimmune disease, pregnancy or lactation.

This receptor was identified in a woman aged 40-60 years with Graves disease. This specimen consisted of peripheral blood mononuclear cells (PBMCs), obtained at new diagnosis, from a patient treated with antithyroid drugs. The chain couples TRBV27 to TRBJ2-7; 9 bases agree with TRBD2. CDR3 nucleotide sequence: TGTGCCAGCAGTTTATCTCAGCGGGGGGCCTACGAGCAGTACTTC. This codes for CASSLSQRGAYEQYF.